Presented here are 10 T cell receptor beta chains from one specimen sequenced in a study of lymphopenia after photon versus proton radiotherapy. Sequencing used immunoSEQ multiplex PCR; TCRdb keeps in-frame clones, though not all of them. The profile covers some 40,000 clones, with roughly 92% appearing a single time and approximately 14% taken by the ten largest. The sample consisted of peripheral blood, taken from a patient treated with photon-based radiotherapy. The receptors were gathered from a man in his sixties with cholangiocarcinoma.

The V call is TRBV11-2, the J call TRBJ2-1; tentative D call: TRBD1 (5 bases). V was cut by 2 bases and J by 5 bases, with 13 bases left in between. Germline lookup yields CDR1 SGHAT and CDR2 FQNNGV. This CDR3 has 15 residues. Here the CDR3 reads CASSLRGISDNEQFF. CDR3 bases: TGTGCCAGCAGCTTAAGGGGTATTAGTGACAATGAGCAGTTCTTC. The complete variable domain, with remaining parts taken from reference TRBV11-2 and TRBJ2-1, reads EAGVAQSPRYKIIEKRQSVAFWCNPISGHATLYWYQQILGQGPKLLIQFQNNGVVDDSQLPKDRFSAERLKGVDSTLKIQPAKLEDSAVYLCASSLRGISDNEQFFGPGTRLTVL.

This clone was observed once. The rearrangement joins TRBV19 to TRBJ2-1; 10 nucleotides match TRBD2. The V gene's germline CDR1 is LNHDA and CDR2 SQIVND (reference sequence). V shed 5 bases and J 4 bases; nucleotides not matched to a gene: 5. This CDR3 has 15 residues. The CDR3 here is CASSAGLADYNEQFF. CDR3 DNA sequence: TGTGCCAGTAGTGCCGGACTAGCGGATTACAATGAGCAGTTCTTC.

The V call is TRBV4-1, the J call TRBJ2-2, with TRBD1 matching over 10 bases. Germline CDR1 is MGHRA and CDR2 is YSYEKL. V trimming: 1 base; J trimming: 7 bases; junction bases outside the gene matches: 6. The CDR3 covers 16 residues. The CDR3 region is CASSQGGQGYYGELFF. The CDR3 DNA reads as TGCGCCAGCAGCCAAGGGGGACAGGGGTATTACGGGGAGCTGTTTTTT.

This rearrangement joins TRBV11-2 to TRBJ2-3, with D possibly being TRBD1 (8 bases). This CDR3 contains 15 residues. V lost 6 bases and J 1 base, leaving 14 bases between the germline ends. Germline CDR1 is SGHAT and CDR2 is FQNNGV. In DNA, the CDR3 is TGTGCCAGCAGACGACAGGGGAGGGGCACAGATACGCAGTATTTT. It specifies CASRRQGRGTDTQYF. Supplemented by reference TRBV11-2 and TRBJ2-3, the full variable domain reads EAGVAQSPRYKIIEKRQSVAFWCNPISGHATLYWYQQILGQGPKLLIQFQNNGVVDDSQLPKDRFSAERLKGVDSTLKIQPAKLEDSAVYLCASRRQGRGTDTQYFGPGTRLTVL.

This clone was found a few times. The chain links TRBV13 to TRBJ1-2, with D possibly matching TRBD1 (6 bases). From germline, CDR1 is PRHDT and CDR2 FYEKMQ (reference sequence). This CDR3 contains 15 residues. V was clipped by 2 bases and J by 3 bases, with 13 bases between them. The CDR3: CASSLFGGSDYGYTF. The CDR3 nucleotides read TGTGCCAGCAGCTTATTCGGGGGCTCGGACTATGGCTACACCTTC.

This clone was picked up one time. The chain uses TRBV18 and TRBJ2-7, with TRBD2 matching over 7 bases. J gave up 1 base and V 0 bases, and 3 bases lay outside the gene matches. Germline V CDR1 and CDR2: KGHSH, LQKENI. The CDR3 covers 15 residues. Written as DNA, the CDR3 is TGTGCCAGCTCACCACCTGCGGGAGCGTCCTACGAGCAGTACTTC. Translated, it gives CASSPPAGASYEQYF.

CDR3 in DNA: TGTGCCAGCAGCTTGGACAGGGGAACTAATGAAAAACTGTTTTTT. Its translation: CASSLDRGTNEKLFF. The V gene is TRBV5-4, the J gene TRBJ1-4; 7 bases are shared with TRBD1. Losses at the gene ends were 0 bases for V and 1 base for J; bases not matched to a gene: 0. This CDR3 comprises 15 residues. From germline, CDR1 is SGHNT and CDR2 YYREEE (reference sequence). Looking up the rest from reference TRBV5-4 and TRBJ1-4 gives the full variable domain: ETGVTQSPTHLIKTRGQQVTLRCSSQSGHNTVSWYQQALGQGPQFIFQYYREEENGRGNFPPRFSGLQFPNYSSELNVNALELDDSALYLCASSLDRGTNEKLFFGSGTQLSVL.

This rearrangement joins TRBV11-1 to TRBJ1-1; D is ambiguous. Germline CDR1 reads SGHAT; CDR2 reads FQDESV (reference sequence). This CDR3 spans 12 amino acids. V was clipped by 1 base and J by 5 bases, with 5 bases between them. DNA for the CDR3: TGTGCCAGCAGCTTAGGGTGGACTGAAGCTTTCTTT. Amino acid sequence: CASSLGWTEAFF.

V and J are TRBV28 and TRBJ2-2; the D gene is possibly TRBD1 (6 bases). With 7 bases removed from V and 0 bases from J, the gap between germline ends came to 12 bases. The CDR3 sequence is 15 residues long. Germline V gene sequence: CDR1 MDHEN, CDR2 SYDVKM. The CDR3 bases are TGTGCCAGCACTTGGGACACCGCGAACACCGGGGAGCTGTTTTTT. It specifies CASTWDTANTGELFF.

The CDR3 here is CASSLLNTGGDGYTF. As DNA, the CDR3 is TGTGCCAGCAGCCTACTAAACACAGGGGGCGATGGCTACACCTTC. This chain links TRBV7-9 with TRBJ1-2, with TRBD1 identical over 9 bases. The V segment lost 5 bases and the J segment 6 bases; nucleotides outside the gene matches: 10. Germline assignment: CDR1 SEHNR and CDR2 FQNEAQ (reference sequence). The CDR3 is made up of 15 amino acids.